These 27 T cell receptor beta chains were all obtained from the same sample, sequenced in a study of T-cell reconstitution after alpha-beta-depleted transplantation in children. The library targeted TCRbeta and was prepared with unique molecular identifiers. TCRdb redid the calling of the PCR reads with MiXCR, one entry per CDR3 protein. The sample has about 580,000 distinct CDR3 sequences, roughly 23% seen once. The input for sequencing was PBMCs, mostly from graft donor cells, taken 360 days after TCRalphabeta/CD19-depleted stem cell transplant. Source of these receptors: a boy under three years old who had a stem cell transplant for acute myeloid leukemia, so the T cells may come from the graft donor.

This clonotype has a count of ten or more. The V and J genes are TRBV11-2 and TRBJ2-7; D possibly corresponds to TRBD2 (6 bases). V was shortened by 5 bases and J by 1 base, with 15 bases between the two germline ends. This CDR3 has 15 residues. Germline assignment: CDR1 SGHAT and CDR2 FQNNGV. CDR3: CASSPPGLLSYEQYF. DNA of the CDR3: TGTGCCAGCAGCCCCCCGGGACTGCTATCCTACGAGCAGTACTTC. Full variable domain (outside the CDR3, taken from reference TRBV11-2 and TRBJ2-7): EAGVAQSPRYKIIEKRQSVAFWCNPISGHATLYWYQQILGQGPKLLIQFQNNGVVDDSQLPKDRFSAERLKGVDSTLKIQPAKLEDSAVYLCASSPPGLLSYEQYFGPGTRLTVT.

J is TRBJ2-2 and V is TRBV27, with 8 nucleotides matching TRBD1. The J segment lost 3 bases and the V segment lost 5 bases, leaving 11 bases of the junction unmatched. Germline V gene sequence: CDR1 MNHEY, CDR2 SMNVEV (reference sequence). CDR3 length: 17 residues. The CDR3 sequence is CASSADREAADTGELFF. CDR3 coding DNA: TGTGCCAGCAGTGCGGACAGGGAAGCGGCGGACACCGGGGAGCTGTTTTTT.

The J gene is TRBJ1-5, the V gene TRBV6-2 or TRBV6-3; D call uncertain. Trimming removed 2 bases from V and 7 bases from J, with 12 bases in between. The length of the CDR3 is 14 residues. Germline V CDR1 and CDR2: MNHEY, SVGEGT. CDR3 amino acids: CASSYALVQQPQHF. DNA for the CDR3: TGTGCCAGCAGTTACGCCCTTGTGCAGCAGCCCCAGCATTTT.

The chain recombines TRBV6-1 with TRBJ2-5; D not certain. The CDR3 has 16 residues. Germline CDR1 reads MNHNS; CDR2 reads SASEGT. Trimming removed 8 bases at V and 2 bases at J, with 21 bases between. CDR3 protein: CASSRVVGFRQETQYF. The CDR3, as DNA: TGTGCCAGCTCCCGGGTCGTGGGGTTCCGTCAAGAGACCCAGTACTTC.

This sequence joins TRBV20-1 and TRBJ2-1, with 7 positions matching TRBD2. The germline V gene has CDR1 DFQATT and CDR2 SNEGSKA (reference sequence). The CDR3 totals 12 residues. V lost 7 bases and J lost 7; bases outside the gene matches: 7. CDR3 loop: CSGREGVNEQFF. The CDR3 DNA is TGCAGTGGGAGGGAGGGTGTTAATGAGCAGTTCTTC.

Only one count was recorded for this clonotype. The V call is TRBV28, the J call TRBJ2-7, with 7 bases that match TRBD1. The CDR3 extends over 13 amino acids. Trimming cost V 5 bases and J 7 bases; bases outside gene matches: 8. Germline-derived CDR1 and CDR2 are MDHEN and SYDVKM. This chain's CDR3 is CASSKGGASEQYV. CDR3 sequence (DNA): TGTGCCAGCAGTAAAGGGGGCGCATCGGAGCAGTACGTC.

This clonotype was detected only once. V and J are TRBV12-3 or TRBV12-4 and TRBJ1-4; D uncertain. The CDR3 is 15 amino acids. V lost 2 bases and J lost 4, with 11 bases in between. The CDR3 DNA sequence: TGTGCCAGCAGTTTATGGGCCGCGTATAATGAAAAACTGTTTTTT. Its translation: CASSLWAAYNEKLFF.

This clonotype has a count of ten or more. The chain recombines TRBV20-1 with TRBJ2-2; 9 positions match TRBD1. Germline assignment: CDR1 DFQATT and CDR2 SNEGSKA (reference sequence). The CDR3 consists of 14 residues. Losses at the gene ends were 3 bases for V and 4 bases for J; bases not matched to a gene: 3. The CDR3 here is CSARDRGSTGELFF. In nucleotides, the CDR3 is TGCAGTGCTAGGGACAGGGGAAGCACCGGGGAGCTGTTTTTT.

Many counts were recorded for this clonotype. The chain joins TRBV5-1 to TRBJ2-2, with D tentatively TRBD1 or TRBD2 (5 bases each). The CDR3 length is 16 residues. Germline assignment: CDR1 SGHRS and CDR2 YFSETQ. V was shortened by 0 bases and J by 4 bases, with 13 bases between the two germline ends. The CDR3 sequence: CASSLVGAAGTGELFF. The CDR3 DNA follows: TGCGCCAGCAGCTTGGTCGGGGCGGCTGGCACCGGGGAGCTGTTTTTT.

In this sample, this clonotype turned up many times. In DNA, the CDR3 is TGCAGCGTTGACCGGACAGCCTCAGGGGAAGCAGATACGCAGTATTTT. Protein product: CSVDRTASGEADTQYF. The rearrangement uses TRBV29-1 and TRBJ2-3; possibly TRBD1 for D (6 bases). Trimming pared 3 bases from V and 4 bases from J, leaving 20 bases between. The CDR3 covers 16 residues. Germline V gives CDR1 SQVTM, CDR2 ANQGSEA.

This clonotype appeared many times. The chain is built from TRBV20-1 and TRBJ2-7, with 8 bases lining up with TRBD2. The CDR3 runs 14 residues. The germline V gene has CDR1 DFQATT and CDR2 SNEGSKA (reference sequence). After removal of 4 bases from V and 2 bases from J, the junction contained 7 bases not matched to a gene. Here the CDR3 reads CSATTSGGPYEQYF. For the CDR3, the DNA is TGCAGTGCTACTACTAGCGGAGGTCCCTACGAGCAGTACTTC.

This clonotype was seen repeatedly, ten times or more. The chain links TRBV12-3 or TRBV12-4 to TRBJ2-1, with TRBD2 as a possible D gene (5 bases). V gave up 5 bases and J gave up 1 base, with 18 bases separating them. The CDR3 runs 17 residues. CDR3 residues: CASSAAQRERSYNEQFF. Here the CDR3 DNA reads TGTGCCAGCAGTGCCGCTCAGAGGGAAAGGTCCTACAATGAGCAGTTCTTC.

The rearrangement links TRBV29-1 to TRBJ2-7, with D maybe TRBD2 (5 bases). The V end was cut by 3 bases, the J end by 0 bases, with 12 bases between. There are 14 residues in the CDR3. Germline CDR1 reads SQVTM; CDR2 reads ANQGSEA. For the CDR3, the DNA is TGCAGCGTTGAGAAGGAGGTGGGCTCCTACGAGCAGTACTTC. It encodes CSVEKEVGSYEQYF.

The CDR3 sequence: CASGTQQETQYF. The CDR3 nucleotides read TGTGCCAGCGGGACACAACAAGAGACCCAGTACTTC. The chain links TRBV25-1 to TRBJ2-5; TRBD1 might be the D (6 bases). From germline, CDR1 is MGHDK and CDR2 SYGVNS. Trimming shortened V by 8 bases and J by 2 bases, and 9 bases separated the two germline ends. This CDR3 comprises 12 residues. Looking up the rest from reference TRBV25-1 and TRBJ2-5 gives the full variable domain: EADIYQTPRYLVIGTGKKITLECSQTMGHDKMYWYQQDPGMELHLIHYSYGVNSTEKGDLSSESTVSRIRTEHFPLTLESARPSHTSQYLCASGTQQETQYFGPGTRLLVL.

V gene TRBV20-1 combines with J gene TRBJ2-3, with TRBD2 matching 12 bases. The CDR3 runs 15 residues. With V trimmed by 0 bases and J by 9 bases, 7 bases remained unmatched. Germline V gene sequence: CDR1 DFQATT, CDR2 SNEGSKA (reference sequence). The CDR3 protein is CSARDRLAGVQTQYF. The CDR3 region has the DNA TGCAGTGCTAGAGACAGACTAGCGGGGGTTCAGACGCAGTATTTT.

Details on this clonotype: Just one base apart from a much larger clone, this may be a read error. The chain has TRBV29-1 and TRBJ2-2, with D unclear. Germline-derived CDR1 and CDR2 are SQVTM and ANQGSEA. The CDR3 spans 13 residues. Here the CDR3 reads CRVAQLFTGELFF. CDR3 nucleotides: TGCAGAGTTGCACAGCTATTCACCGGGGAGCTGTTTTTT.

The CDR3 sequence: CSAKDRGQGNTIYF. In nucleotides, the CDR3 is TGCAGTGCTAAGGACAGGGGACAAGGAAACACCATATATTTT. The J gene is TRBJ1-3, the V gene TRBV20-1; 9 positions match TRBD1. Germline V lookup: CDR1 DFQATT, CDR2 SNEGSKA (reference sequence). This CDR3 contains 14 residues. V shed 4 bases and J 4 bases; nucleotides not matched to a gene: 5.

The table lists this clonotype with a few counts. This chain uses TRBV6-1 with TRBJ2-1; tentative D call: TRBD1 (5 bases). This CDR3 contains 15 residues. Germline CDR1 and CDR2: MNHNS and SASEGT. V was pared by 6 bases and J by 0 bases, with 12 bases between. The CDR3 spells CASSQQENSYNEQFF. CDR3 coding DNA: TGTGCCAGCAGCCAACAGGAAAACTCCTACAATGAGCAGTTCTTC.

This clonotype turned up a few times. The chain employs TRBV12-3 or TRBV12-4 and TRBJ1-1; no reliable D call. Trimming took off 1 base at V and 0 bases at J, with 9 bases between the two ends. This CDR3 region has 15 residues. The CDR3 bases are TGTGCCAGCAGTTTAGGGCAACAAGTGAACACTGAAGCTTTCTTT. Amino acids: CASSLGQQVNTEAFF.

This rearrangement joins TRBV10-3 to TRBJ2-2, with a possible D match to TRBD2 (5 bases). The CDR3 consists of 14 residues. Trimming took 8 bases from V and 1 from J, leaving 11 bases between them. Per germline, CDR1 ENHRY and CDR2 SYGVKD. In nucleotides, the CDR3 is TGTGCCATCGGGGAGACCCTGAACACCGGGGAGCTGTTTTTT. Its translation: CAIGETLNTGELFF.

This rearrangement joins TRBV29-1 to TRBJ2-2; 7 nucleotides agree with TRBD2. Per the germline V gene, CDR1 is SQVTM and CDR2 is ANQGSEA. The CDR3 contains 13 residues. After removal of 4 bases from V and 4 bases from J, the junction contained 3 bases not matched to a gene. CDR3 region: CSVGLAGTGELFF. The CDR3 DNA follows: TGCAGCGTTGGACTAGCTGGCACCGGGGAGCTGTTTTTT.

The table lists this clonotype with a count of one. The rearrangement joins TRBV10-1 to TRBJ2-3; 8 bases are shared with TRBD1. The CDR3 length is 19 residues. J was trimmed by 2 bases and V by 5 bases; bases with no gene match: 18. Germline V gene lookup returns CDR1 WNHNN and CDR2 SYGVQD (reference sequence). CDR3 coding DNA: TGCGCCAGCAGTCCTGGAGTCTCCGGACAGGGAGACTCCACAGATACGCAGTATTTT. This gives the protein CASSPGVSGQGDSTDTQYF.

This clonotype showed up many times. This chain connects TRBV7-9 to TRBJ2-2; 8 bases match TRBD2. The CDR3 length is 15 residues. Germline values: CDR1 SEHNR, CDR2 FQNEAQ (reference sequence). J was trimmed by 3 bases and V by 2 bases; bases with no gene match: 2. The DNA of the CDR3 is TGTGCCAGCAGCTTAATACTAGCGGACACCGGGGAGCTGTTTTTT. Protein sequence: CASSLILADTGELFF. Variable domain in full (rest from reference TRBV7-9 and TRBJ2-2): DTGVSQNPRHKITKRGQNVTFRCDPISEHNRLYWYRQTLGQGPEFLTYFQNEAQLEKSRLLSDRFSAERPKGSFSTLEIQRTEQGDSAMYLCASSLILADTGELFFGEGSRLTVL.

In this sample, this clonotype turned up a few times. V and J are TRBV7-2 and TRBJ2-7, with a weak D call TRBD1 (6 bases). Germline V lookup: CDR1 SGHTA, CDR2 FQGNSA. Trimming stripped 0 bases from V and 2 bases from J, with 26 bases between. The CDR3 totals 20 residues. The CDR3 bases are TGTGCCAGCAGCTTAGCGTCTGTCAAGCCCCCAGGGGTCCCACCCTACGAGCAGTACTTC. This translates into CASSLASVKPPGVPPYEQYF.

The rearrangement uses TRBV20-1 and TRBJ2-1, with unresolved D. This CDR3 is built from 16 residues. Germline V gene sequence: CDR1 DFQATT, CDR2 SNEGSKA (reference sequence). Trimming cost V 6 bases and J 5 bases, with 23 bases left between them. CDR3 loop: CSAPPPRHLGNNEQFF. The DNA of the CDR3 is TGCAGTGCCCCCCCACCCCGCCACCTAGGGAACAATGAGCAGTTCTTC.

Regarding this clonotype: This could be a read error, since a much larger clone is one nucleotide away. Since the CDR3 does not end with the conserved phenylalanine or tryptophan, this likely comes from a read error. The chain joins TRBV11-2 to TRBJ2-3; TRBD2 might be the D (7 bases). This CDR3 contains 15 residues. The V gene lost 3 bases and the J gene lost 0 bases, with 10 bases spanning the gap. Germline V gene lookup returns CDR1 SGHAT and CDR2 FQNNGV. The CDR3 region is CASSLGGTSTDTQYI. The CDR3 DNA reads TGTGCCAGCAGCTTGGGGGGGACAAGCACAGATACGCAGTATATT.

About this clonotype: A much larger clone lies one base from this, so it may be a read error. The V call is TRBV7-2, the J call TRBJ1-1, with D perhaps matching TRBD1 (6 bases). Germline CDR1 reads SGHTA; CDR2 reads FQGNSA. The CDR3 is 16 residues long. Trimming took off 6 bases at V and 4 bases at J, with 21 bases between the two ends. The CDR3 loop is CASSLIGWTAGTEAFF. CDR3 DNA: TGTGCCAGCAGTCTAATTGGGTGGACAGCGGGCACTGAAGCTTTCTTT.